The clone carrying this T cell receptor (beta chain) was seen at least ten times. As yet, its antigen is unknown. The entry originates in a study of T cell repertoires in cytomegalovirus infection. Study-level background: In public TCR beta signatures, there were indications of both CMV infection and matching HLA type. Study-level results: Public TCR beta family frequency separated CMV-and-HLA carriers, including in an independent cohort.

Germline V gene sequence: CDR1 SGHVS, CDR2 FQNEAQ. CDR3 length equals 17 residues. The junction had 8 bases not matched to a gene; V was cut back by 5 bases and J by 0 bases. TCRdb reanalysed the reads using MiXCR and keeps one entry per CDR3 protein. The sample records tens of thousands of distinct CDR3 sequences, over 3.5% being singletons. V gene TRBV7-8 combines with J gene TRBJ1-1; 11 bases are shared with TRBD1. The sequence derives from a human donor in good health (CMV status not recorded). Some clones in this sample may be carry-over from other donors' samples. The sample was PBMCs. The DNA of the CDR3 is TGTGCCAGCAGCCCCGGGACAGGGGGGGGGATGAACACTGAAGCTTTCTTT. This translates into CASSPGTGGGMNTEAFF.